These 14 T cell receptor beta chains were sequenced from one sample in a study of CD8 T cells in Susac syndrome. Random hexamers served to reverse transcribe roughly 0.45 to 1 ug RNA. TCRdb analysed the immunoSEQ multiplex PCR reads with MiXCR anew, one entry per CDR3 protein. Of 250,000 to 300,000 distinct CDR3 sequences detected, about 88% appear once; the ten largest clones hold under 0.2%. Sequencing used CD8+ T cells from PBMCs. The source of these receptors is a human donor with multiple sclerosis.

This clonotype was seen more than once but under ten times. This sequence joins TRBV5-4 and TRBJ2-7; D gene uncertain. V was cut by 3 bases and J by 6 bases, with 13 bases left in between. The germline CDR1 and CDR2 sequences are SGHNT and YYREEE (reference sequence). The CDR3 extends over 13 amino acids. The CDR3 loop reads CASSSFERGEQYF. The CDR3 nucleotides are TGTGCCAGCAGCTCCTTTGAGAGAGGCGAGCAGTACTTC. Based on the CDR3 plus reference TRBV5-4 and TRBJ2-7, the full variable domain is ETGVTQSPTHLIKTRGQQVTLRCSSQSGHNTVSWYQQALGQGPQFIFQYYREEENGRGNFPPRFSGLQFPNYSSELNVNALELDDSALYLCASSSFERGEQYFGPGTRLTVT.

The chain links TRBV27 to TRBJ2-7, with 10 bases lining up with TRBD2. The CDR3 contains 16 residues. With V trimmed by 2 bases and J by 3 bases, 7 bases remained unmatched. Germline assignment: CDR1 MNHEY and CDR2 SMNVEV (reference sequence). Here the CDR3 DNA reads TGTGCCAGCAGTTTAAGCGGGAGGGCCTCGGGCTACGAGCAGTACTTC. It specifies CASSLSGRASGYEQYF.

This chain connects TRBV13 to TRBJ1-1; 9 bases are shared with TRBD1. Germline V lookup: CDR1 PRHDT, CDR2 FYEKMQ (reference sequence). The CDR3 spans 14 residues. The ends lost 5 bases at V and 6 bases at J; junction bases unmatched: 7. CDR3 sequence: CASSPGTGIPEAFF. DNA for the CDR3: TGTGCCAGCAGCCCGGGGACAGGGATTCCTGAAGCTTTCTTT.

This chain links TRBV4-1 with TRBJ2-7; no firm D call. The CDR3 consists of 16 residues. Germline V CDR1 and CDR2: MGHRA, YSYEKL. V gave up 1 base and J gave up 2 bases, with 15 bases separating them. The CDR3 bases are TGCGCCAGCAGCCAAGTCCCGGGCCCTAGGGCCTACGAGCAGTACTTC. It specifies CASSQVPGPRAYEQYF.

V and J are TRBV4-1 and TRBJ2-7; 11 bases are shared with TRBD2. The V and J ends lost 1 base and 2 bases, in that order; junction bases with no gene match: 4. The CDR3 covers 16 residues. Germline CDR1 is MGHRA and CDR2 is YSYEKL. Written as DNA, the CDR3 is TGCGCCAGCAGCCAAGTGGGGACTAGCGGAACCTACGAGCAGTACTTC. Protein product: CASSQVGTSGTYEQYF.

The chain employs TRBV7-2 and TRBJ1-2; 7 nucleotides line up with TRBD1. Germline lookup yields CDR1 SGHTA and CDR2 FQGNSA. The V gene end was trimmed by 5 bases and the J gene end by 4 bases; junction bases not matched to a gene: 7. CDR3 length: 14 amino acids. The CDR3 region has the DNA TGTGCCAGCAGCCCTACCGGGACAGTCTATGGCTACACCTTC. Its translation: CASSPTGTVYGYTF.

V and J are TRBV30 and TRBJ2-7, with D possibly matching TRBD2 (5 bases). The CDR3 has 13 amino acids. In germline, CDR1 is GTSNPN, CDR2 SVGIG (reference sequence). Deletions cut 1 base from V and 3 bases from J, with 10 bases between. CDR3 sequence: CAWSADAGYEQYF. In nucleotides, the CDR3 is TGTGCCTGGAGTGCTGATGCGGGCTACGAGCAGTACTTC.

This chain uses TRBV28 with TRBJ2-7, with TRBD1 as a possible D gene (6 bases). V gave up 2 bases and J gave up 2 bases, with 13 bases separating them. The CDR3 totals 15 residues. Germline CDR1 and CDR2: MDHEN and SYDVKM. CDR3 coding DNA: TGTGCCAGCAGTTTAGAGGGGGAAGGGGCCTACGAGCAGTACTTC. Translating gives CASSLEGEGAYEQYF.

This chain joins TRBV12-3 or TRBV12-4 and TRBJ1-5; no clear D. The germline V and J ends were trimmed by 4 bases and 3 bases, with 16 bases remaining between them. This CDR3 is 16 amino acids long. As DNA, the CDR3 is TGTGCCAGCAGTTCCCTCCGCGACGGGGTCAATCAGCCCCAGCATTTT. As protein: CASSSLRDGVNQPQHF.

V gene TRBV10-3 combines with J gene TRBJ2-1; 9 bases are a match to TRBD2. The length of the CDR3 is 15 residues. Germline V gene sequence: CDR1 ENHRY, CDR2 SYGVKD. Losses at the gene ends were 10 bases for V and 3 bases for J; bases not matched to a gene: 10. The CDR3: CATSWEREVYNEQFF. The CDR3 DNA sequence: TGTGCCACCTCCTGGGAGCGGGAGGTCTACAATGAGCAGTTCTTC.

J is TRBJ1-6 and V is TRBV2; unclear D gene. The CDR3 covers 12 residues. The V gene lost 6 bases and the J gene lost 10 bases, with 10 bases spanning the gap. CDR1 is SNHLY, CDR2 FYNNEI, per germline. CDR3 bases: TGTGCCAGCAGGGATCGGCCCTCACCCCTCCACTTT. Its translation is CASRDRPSPLHF.

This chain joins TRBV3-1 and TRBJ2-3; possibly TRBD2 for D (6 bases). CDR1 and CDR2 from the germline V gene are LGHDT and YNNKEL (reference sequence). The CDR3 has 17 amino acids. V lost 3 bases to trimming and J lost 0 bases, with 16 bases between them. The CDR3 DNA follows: TGTGCCAGCAGCCAGTATCCCGGGACTGGCAGCACAGATACGCAGTATTTT. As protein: CASSQYPGTGSTDTQYF.

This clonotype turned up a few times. The CDR3 nucleotides read TGCGCCAGCAGCCCCCGAGGGGGCAGGGGGTCCCACAATGAGCAGTTCTTC. Its protein product is CASSPRGGRGSHNEQFF. The V gene is TRBV5-1, the J gene TRBJ2-1, with TRBD1 matching 7 bases. This CDR3 spans 17 amino acids. The germline V gene encodes CDR1 SGHRS and CDR2 YFSETQ. V was clipped by 4 bases and J by 5 bases; unmatched bases: 15.

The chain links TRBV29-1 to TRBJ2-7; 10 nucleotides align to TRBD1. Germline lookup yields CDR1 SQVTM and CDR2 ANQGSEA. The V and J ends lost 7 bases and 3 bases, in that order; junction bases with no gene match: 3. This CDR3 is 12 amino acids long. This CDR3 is CSGWTGGYEQYF. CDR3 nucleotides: TGCAGCGGATGGACAGGGGGCTACGAGCAGTACTTC.